The 20 T cell receptor beta chains in this list originate from one sample, sequenced in a study of cytomegalovirus exposure and HLA in healthy donors. PCR amplification relied on 60 Vbeta primers (plus 13 Jbeta primers). Sequenced by immunoSEQ multiplex PCR; TCRdb stores in-frame clones only, minus some. The table has about 93,000 clones, around 77% seen once. Sequenced: PBMCs. The receptors stem from a man aged 30 to 45 in good health and CMV-seronegative.

This clone was picked up a small number of times. The chain uses TRBV6-1 and TRBJ2-2; D unresolved. V lost 3 bases to trimming and J lost 1 base, with 6 bases between them. CDR1 is MNHNS, CDR2 SASEGT, per germline. This CDR3 spans 14 amino acids. The CDR3 nucleotides read TGTGCCAGCAGTGAGGCAGGGAACACCGGGGAGCTGTTTTTT. Translated: CASSEAGNTGELFF.

The chain employs TRBV7-3 and TRBJ1-1, with TRBD1 as a possible D gene (6 bases). The CDR3 runs 15 residues. The V gene's germline CDR1 is SGHTA and CDR2 FQGTGA. V lost 1 base to trimming and J lost 4 bases, with 13 bases between them. This chain's CDR3 is CASSLSGGGGTEAFF. CDR3 bases: TGTGCCAGCAGCTTAAGTGGGGGAGGGGGCACTGAAGCTTTCTTT.

A few counts support this clone. The chain couples TRBV4-1 to TRBJ2-7, with 8 bases that match TRBD2. The V segment lost 2 bases and the J segment 0 bases; nucleotides outside the gene matches: 12. This CDR3 is built from 18 residues. CDR1 and CDR2 (germline): MGHRA, YSYEKL. Here the CDR3 DNA reads TGCGCCAGCAGCCAATGGGCGGGGGGCCTCCAGAGCTCCTACGAGCAGTACTTC. This codes for CASSQWAGGLQSSYEQYF.

The V and J genes are TRBV2 and TRBJ2-1; 10 positions match TRBD2. The ends lost 6 bases at V and 4 bases at J; junction bases unmatched: 3. The length of the CDR3 is 14 residues. The germline CDR1 and CDR2 sequences are SNHLY and FYNNEI. This chain's CDR3 is CASRGLARYNEQFF. CDR3 in DNA: TGTGCCAGCAGGGGACTAGCGAGGTACAATGAGCAGTTCTTC.

This chain joins TRBV7-9 and TRBJ2-5, with 12 nucleotides matching TRBD2. Trimming cost V 5 bases and J 5 bases; bases outside gene matches: 9. The CDR3 is made up of 16 amino acids. Germline CDR1 reads SEHNR; CDR2 reads FQNEAQ (reference sequence). This CDR3 is CASSLTSGGVLETQYF. For the CDR3, the DNA is TGTGCCAGCAGCCTGACTAGCGGGGGAGTATTGGAGACCCAGTACTTC.

V and J are TRBV5-1 and TRBJ1-1; 8 bases are shared with TRBD1. This CDR3 is built from 14 residues. Looked up from germline, CDR1 is SGHRS and CDR2 is YFSETQ. V lost 0 bases to trimming and J lost 6 bases; unmatched junction nucleotides: 4. The CDR3 sequence: CASSLGQGRSEAFF. CDR3 DNA: TGCGCCAGCAGCTTGGGACAGGGGCGGTCTGAAGCTTTCTTT.

V is TRBV4-3 and J is TRBJ1-1, with unresolved D. Trimming stripped 3 bases from V and 7 bases from J, with 15 bases between. The CDR3 length is 14 residues. Germline CDR1 LGHNA, CDR2 YSLEER. The CDR3 nucleotides are TGCGCCAGCAGCCACAAGTGGGAGGAGGGTGAAGCTTTCTTT. This encodes CASSHKWEEGEAFF.

This clone was seen more than once but under ten times. CDR3 loop: CASSRDRDNYGYTF. Here the CDR3 DNA reads TGTGCCAGCAGCCGCGACAGAGATAACTATGGCTACACCTTC. The chain recombines TRBV5-4 with TRBJ1-2, with TRBD1 as a possible D gene (5 bases). The CDR3 loop spans 14 amino acids. The V end was cut by 4 bases, the J end by 1 base, with 11 bases between. Germline-derived CDR1 and CDR2 are SGHNT and YYREEE (reference sequence).

This clone has just a few counts. The chain joins TRBV6-5 to TRBJ1-1, with D unclear. V was clipped by 5 bases and J by 5 bases, with 15 bases between them. The CDR3 consists of 14 residues. From germline, CDR1 is MNHEY and CDR2 SVGAGI. The CDR3 is CASSRRTGTTEAFF. CDR3 in DNA: TGTGCCAGCAGTCGACGGACGGGAACAACTGAAGCTTTCTTT.

V is TRBV5-4 and J is TRBJ2-5; D may be TRBD2 (5 bases). The CDR3 sequence is 14 residues long. Trimming shortened V by 3 bases and J by 4 bases, and 13 bases separated the two germline ends. Looked up from germline, CDR1 is SGHNT and CDR2 is YYREEE (reference sequence). The CDR3 reads CASSSGPEGETQYF. Here the CDR3 DNA reads TGTGCCAGCAGCTCGGGTCCCGAGGGAGAGACCCAGTACTTC.

This clone was seen once. The chain combines TRBV6-6 with TRBJ2-1, with 8 bases lining up with TRBD2. Per germline, CDR1 MNHNY and CDR2 SVGAGI (reference sequence). V was clipped by 7 bases and J by 2 bases; unmatched bases: 7. The CDR3 is made up of 15 amino acids. In nucleotides, the CDR3 is TGTGCCAGCAATCAACCGGGACTAGCCTACAATGAGCAGTTCTTC. Translated: CASNQPGLAYNEQFF.

This rearrangement joins TRBV2 to TRBJ1-1, with 8 nucleotides matching TRBD1. V lost 7 bases and J lost 6; bases outside the gene matches: 10. The CDR3 runs 14 residues. The germline CDR1 and CDR2 sequences are SNHLY and FYNNEI. CDR3 amino acids: CASIGGQGASEAFF. CDR3 bases: TGTGCCAGCATCGGGGGCCAGGGGGCCTCTGAAGCTTTCTTT.

The chain is built from TRBV7-2 and TRBJ2-5; 7 bases match TRBD1. The germline CDR1 and CDR2 sequences are SGHTA and FQGNSA. The CDR3 is made up of 13 amino acids. The V segment lost 5 bases and the J segment 9 bases; nucleotides outside the gene matches: 9. CDR3 in amino acids: CASSLQGFGPQYF. The CDR3 DNA follows: TGTGCCAGCAGCCTACAGGGGTTCGGGCCCCAGTACTTC.

As for this clone: The same CDR3 is also encoded by other DNA sequences in this sample. This chain links TRBV7-9 with TRBJ2-7; 13 bases align to TRBD2. Unmatched junction bases numbered 5, after V lost 4 bases and J lost 5 bases. Germline V gives CDR1 SEHNR, CDR2 FQNEAQ (reference sequence). CDR3 length equals 15 residues. CDR3 sequence reads: CASSSLLAGGHEQYF. CDR3 in DNA: TGTGCCAGCAGCTCCCTACTAGCGGGGGGGCACGAGCAGTACTTC.

This clone was picked up one time. The rearrangement joins TRBV27 to TRBJ2-5; TRBD1 aligns across 7 bases. The DNA end is more similar to TRBJ2-7, so the J call may be wrong. The CDR3 consists of 14 residues. CDR1 is MNHEY and CDR2 is SMNVEV in the germline V gene (reference sequence). For the CDR3, the DNA is TGTGCCAGCAGTTTTGGGACAGAGATCTACGAGCAGTACTTC. This sequence encodes CASSFGTEIYEQYF.

The chain joins TRBV7-3 to TRBJ2-3, with no clear D. The CDR3 consists of 15 residues. V was cut by 1 base and J by 4 bases, with 12 bases left in between. Germline values: CDR1 SGHTA, CDR2 FQGTGA. DNA for the CDR3: TGTGCCAGCAGCTTAAGCTCTATAAGCGCAGATACGCAGTATTTT. It translates to CASSLSSISADTQYF.

This chain connects TRBV19 to TRBJ1-5, with a weak D call TRBD1 (5 bases). The CDR3 length is 15 residues. The V and J ends lost 7 bases and 2 bases respectively, with 15 bases between them. Germline assignment: CDR1 LNHDA and CDR2 SQIVND (reference sequence). The CDR3 sequence: CASISQALGNQPQHF. The DNA for the CDR3 is TGTGCCAGTATCTCACAGGCGCTGGGCAATCAGCCCCAGCATTTT.

This clone was counted between two and nine times. J is TRBJ1-6 and V is TRBV5-6; D remains unclear. Trimming took off 5 bases at V and 7 bases at J, with 16 bases between the two ends. The CDR3 contains 15 residues. Per the germline V gene, CDR1 is SGHDT and CDR2 is YYEEEE. In nucleotides, the CDR3 is TGTGCCAGCAGGGCGATCGCGGCGAGGAATTCACCCCTCCACTTT. This encodes CASRAIAARNSPLHF.

This chain uses TRBV5-1 with TRBJ1-2; D unclear. This CDR3 comprises 13 residues. The germline V gene encodes CDR1 SGHRS and CDR2 YFSETQ. V was cut by 4 bases and J by 8 bases, with 15 bases left in between. CDR3 sequence: CASSRGGRLGYTF. The DNA of the CDR3 is TGCGCCAGCAGCCGGGGAGGAAGATTAGGCTACACCTTC.

Here the CDR3 DNA reads TGTGCCAGCAGCTTATCCAGTGCGGGTTACTATGGCTACACCTTC. It specifies CASSLSSAGYYGYTF. This chain links TRBV7-2 with TRBJ1-2; D call uncertain. Germline V gene data show CDR1 as SGHTA and CDR2 as FQGNSA. The CDR3 length is 15 residues. V was trimmed by 2 bases and J by 3 bases, leaving 13 bases between them.